The text below deals with one TCR beta chain. The antigen is not known. With 4 bases removed from V and 6 bases from J, the gap between germline ends came to 16 bases. The CDR3 extends over 14 amino acids. Germline CDR1 is SEHNR and CDR2 is FQNEAQ (reference sequence). These data originate in a study of shared clonotypes between healthy human individuals. General study results and limits: Unshared clonotypes carried lower generation probabilities than those common to all four donors. Between a few donors, naive CD4 clonotypes were shared at a level of approximately 5%. At large depth, rarefaction still showed sorted-subset sequencing to be incomplete.

Naive CD8 cells were CD45RO-negative, positively selected for CCR7, excluding terminally differentiated effector memory CD45RA+ cells. Adult donors, all healthy and HIV-negative, had no recent acute infections or vaccinations. The method was immunoSEQ multiplex PCR; TCRdb's version includes in-frame clones alone and lacks a portion of them. Altogether roughly 2,000,000 clones are present, around 95% being singletons, with the ten largest covering more than 1.5%. The rearrangement joins TRBV7-9 to TRBJ2-7; D gene uncertain. The specimen was naive CD8+ T cells from PBMCs. The clonotype was recovered from a man aged 18-30 years in good health. Some clones in this sample may be carry-over from other donors' samples. The CDR3: CASSSGSLWPEQYF. The DNA of the CDR3 is TGTGCCAGCAGCTCCGGGTCCCTCTGGCCCGAGCAGTACTTC.